This TCR beta chain stems from a study of T cells in Graves' hyperthyroidism and ophthalmopathy. Turning to the study itself: Peripheral blood was collected at initial diagnosis, before any treatment.

Deletions cut 1 base from V and 5 bases from J, with 12 bases between. Germline-derived CDR1 and CDR2 are MGHRA and YSYEKL. The CDR3 loop spans 16 amino acids. Amplification yielded TCR beta CDR3 regions, with RNA transcripts as the source. First-round RT-PCR with HTBI primers amplified the TCR CDR3 region. TCRdb used MiXCR to reprocess the multiplex PCR reads, holding one entry per CDR3 protein. The sample holds some 350,000 distinct CDR3 sequences, around 25% seen once. The hyperthyroidism patients had all been newly diagnosed, and their disease duration was under 2 months. Their ages ranged from 18 to 65 years. The authors took PBMCs from 8 to 10 ml fresh peripheral blood.

The V call is TRBV4-1, the J call TRBJ1-6, with a weak D call TRBD1 (6 bases). Source material: blood. The source is a man in his fifties or sixties with Graves' hyperthyroidism. Here the CDR3 reads CASSQAGAANNSPLHF. CDR3 sequence (DNA): TGCGCCAGCAGCCAAGCGGGGGCAGCAAATAATTCACCCCTCCACTTT.